This is a list of T cell receptor beta chains from one sample in a study of blood T cell repertoires in COVID-19. Measured with immunoSEQ multiplex PCR; TCRdb has only the in-frame clones, and not every one. The sample lists hundreds of thousands of clones, 88% occurring once. Sequenced input: peripheral blood. All receptors come from an older man with acute or convalescent COVID-19. CDR3s include the opening cysteine and the closing phenylalanine or tryptophan. D genes are given only for firm matches. A row's size may be missing; if present it is once, few, many or a size class.

cdr3_length | clone_size | d_call | j_call | v_call | cdr3_aa | cdr3_nt
15 | NA | TRBD1 | TRBJ2-7 | TRBV5-1 | CASSPTGTGADEQYF | TGCGCCAGCAGCCCAACCGGGACAGGTGCTGACGAGCAGTACTTC
15 | NA | NA | TRBJ1-2 | TRBV6-2/TRBV6-3 | CASSYHKGRIGGYTF | TGTGCCAGCAGTTACCATAAAGGCAGGATTGGGGGCTACACCTTC
14 | NA | NA | TRBJ2-3 | TRBV29-1 | CTYSRVDSTDTQYF | TGCACCTATTCACGGGTTGATAGCACAGATACGCAGTATTTT
16 | NA | TRBD2 | TRBJ2-2 | TRBV6-4 | CASILPSGRSIGELFF | TGTGCCAGCATCCTACCTAGCGGGAGGTCGATCGGGGAGCTGTTTTTT
15 | NA | NA | TRBJ1-2 | TRBV5-4 | CASSLGSTFNYGYTF | TGTGCCAGCAGCTTGGGTTCCACTTTTAACTATGGCTACACCTTC
11 | NA | NA | TRBJ2-2 | TRBV12-3/TRBV12-4 | CASSSAGELFF | TGTGCCAGCAGTTCAGCCGGGGAGCTGTTTTTT
13 | NA | NA | TRBJ1-6 | TRBV25-1 | CASSEIEGSPLHF | TGTGCCAGCAGTGAAATCGAGGGTTCACCCCTCCACTTT
15 | NA | NA | TRBJ2-2 | TRBV7-2 | CASSQRQGGTGELFF | TGTGCCAGCAGCCAGAGACAGGGAGGCACCGGGGAGCTGTTTTTT
15 | NA | NA | TRBJ2-5 | TRBV7-2 | CASSLARVLQETQYF | TGTGCCAGCAGCTTGGCCAGGGTCCTCCAAGAGACCCAGTACTTC
13 | NA | NA | TRBJ1-4 | TRBV7-8 | CASSPPSRGKLFF | TGTGCCAGCAGCCCCCCCTCTAGAGGAAAACTGTTTTTT
13 | NA | NA | TRBJ1-5 | TRBV20-1 | CSASYPGGQPQHF | TGCAGTGCTAGTTACCCGGGGGGTCAGCCCCAGCATTTT
14 | NA | NA | TRBJ2-3 | TRBV19 | CASSAPSTVDTQYF | TGTGCCAGTAGTGCCCCCTCTACAGTGGATACGCAGTATTTT
16 | NA | TRBD2 | TRBJ2-2 | TRBV18 | CASSPLVAGNTGELFF | TGTGCCAGCTCACCACTGGTAGCGGGGAACACCGGGGAGCTGTTTTTT
16 | NA | TRBD1 | TRBJ2-5 | TRBV9 | CASSVETGTGGETQYF | TGTGCCAGCAGCGTAGAGACCGGGACAGGGGGAGAGACCCAGTACTTC
15 | once | NA | TRBJ2-7 | TRBV7-6 | CASSRQEALTGEQYF | TGTGCCAGCAGCAGACAGGAGGCTCTAACAGGCGAGCAGTACTTC
20 | NA | NA | TRBJ2-3 | TRBV29-1 | CSVEPSGTEKTGGPVDTQYF | TGCAGCGTAGAACCCTCCGGGACAGAAAAAACCGGAGGGCCTGTAGATACGCAGTATTTT
16 | NA | NA | TRBJ2-7 | TRBV7-9 | CASSLRGGQSSYEQYF | TGTGCCAGCAGCTTAAGGGGCGGTCAGAGCTCCTACGAGCAGTACTTC
15 | NA | NA | TRBJ1-1 | TRBV3-1/TRBV3-2 | CASQGKGVRNTEAFF | TGTGCCAGCCAGGGGAAGGGGGTCAGGAACACTGAAGCTTTCTTT
16 | once | TRBD2 | TRBJ2-2 | TRBV5-4 | CASSLWLAGGTGELFF | TGTGCCAGCAGCTTGTGGCTAGCGGGAGGAACCGGGGAGCTGTTTTTT
15 | NA | NA | TRBJ1-3 | TRBV9 | CASSVWDIGGNTIYF | TGTGCCAGCAGCGTATGGGACATTGGTGGAAACACCATATATTTT
14 | NA | TRBD1 | TRBJ1-5 | TRBV5-1 | CASSLTGGNQPQHF | TGCGCCAGCAGCCTAACAGGGGGCAATCAGCCCCAGCATTTT
16 | NA | TRBD1 | TRBJ1-6 | TRBV7-2 | CASSSTGGGYNSPLHF | TGTGCCAGCAGCTCGACAGGGGGCGGGTATAATTCACCCCTCCACTTT
17 | once | TRBD2 | TRBJ2-1 | TRBV19 | CASSSGKLAGVYNEQFF | TGTGCCAGTAGTAGTGGCAAACTAGCGGGAGTCTACAATGAGCAGTTCTTC
13 | few | TRBD1 | TRBJ2-7 | TRBV28 | CASSPPDRGVQYF | TGTGCCAGCAGTCCGCCGGACAGGGGCGTGCAGTACTTC
16 | NA | TRBD1 | TRBJ2-3 | TRBV19 | CASSISGTGTGDTQYF | TGTGCCAGTAGTATATCCGGGACAGGTACTGGAGATACGCAGTATTTT
14 | NA | NA | TRBJ2-1 | TRBV5-5 | CASSLASGIGEQFF | TGTGCCAGCAGCTTGGCCTCGGGGATAGGGGAGCAGTTCTTC
16 | NA | TRBD2 | TRBJ2-5 | TRBV9 | CASSVGGGGSGETQYF | TGTGCCAGCAGCGTAGGTGGTGGCGGGAGTGGAGAGACCCAGTACTTC
15 | NA | NA | TRBJ1-5 | TRBV5-1 | CASSSGGQGNQPQHF | TGCGCCAGCAGCTCGGGGGGGCAAGGAAATCAGCCCCAGCATTTT
15 | NA | NA | TRBJ2-3 | TRBV7-2 | CASSLAIAGTDTQYF | TGTGCCAGCAGCTTAGCTATAGCGGGCACAGATACGCAGTATTTT
14 | once | TRBD1 | TRBJ1-6 | TRBV27 | CASSPGQGNSPLHF | TGTGCCAGCAGTCCTGGACAGGGAAATTCACCCCTCCACTTT
14 | NA | TRBD1 | TRBJ1-2 | TRBV6-5 | CASSRDRSNYGYTF | TGTGCCAGCAGTCGGGACAGGTCTAACTATGGCTACACCTTC
14 | NA | TRBD1 | TRBJ1-5 | TRBV7-9 | CASSADRADQPQHF | TGTGCCAGCAGCGCGGACAGGGCGGATCAGCCCCAGCATTTT
14 | NA | TRBD1 | TRBJ1-4 | TRBV10-3 | CAISLGQEGEKLFF | TGTGCCATCAGCTTAGGACAGGAAGGGGAAAAACTGTTTTTT
15 | NA | NA | TRBJ2-6 | TRBV6-5 | CASSTPHSGANVLTF | TGTGCCAGCAGTACTCCCCACTCTGGGGCCAACGTCCTGACTTTC
15 | NA | NA | TRBJ1-1 | TRBV18 | CASSPRDSGDTEAFF | TGTGCCAGCTCACCAAGGGATTCGGGGGACACTGAAGCTTTCTTT
11 | NA | NA | TRBJ2-5 | TRBV20-1 | CSAPRVETQYF | TGCAGTGCACCTCGGGTGGAGACCCAGTACTTC
13 | once | NA | TRBJ1-5 | TRBV6-5 | CASSWSQGQPQHF | TGTGCCAGCAGTTGGAGCCAGGGTCAGCCCCAGCATTTT
13 | NA | TRBD2 | TRBJ2-1 | TRBV11-3 | CASSLGLASEQFF | TGTGCCAGCAGCTTAGGACTAGCAAGTGAGCAGTTCTTC
12 | NA | NA | TRBJ1-2 | TRBV3-1/TRBV3-2 | CAAGQGTIGYTF | TGTGCCGCTGGCCAGGGTACAATTGGCTACACCTTC
14 | once | TRBD1 | TRBJ2-2 | TRBV18 | CASSRDSDTGELFF | TGTGCCAGCTCCCGGGACAGCGACACCGGGGAGCTGTTTTTT
15 | NA | TRBD1 | TRBJ2-7 | TRBV25-1 | CASSEPGQGIYEQYF | TGTGCCAGCAGTGAACCGGGACAGGGAATCTACGAGCAGTACTTC
13 | NA | NA | TRBJ1-6 | TRBV6-4 | CASSDLRGSPLHF | TGTGCCAGCAGTGACTTAAGGGGTTCACCCCTCCACTTT
15 | NA | NA | TRBJ2-2 | TRBV14 | CASSQQPGRTGELFF | TGTGCCAGCAGCCAACAACCAGGGAGGACCGGGGAGCTGTTTTTT
16 | NA | TRBD2 | TRBJ2-7 | TRBV19 | CASSGMHGTSGYEQYF | TGTGCCAGTAGTGGGATGCATGGGACTAGCGGCTACGAGCAGTACTTC
15 | NA | NA | TRBJ2-1 | TRBV5-1 | CASSLAGQSYNEQFF | TGCGCCAGCAGCTTGGCGGGACAATCCTACAATGAGCAGTTCTTC
15 | NA | NA | TRBJ1-1 | TRBV6-2/TRBV6-3 | CASSHGGGLDTEAFF | TGTGCCAGCAGCCATGGGGGAGGGCTGGACACTGAAGCTTTCTTT
14 | NA | TRBD1 | TRBJ1-2 | TRBV7-2 | CASSSLTGAGGYTF | TGTGCCAGCAGCTCCTTGACAGGGGCTGGTGGCTACACCTTC
16 | NA | TRBD1 | TRBJ1-4 | TRBV6-6 | CASSFPPDRGGEKLFF | TGTGCCAGCAGTTTCCCCCCGGACAGGGGAGGTGAAAAACTGTTTTTT
17 | NA | TRBD2 | TRBJ2-3 | TRBV3-1/TRBV3-2 | CASSQVRTSGSTDTQYF | TGTGCCAGCAGCCAAGTCAGGACTAGCGGGAGCACAGATACGCAGTATTTT
16 | NA | TRBD2 | TRBJ2-3 | TRBV7-8 | CASSLVAGGGTDTQYF | TGTGCCAGCAGCTTAGTAGCGGGAGGGGGCACAGATACGCAGTATTTT
15 | NA | NA | TRBJ1-5 | TRBV4-1 | CASSQDGGRNQPQHF | TGCGCCAGCAGCCAAGATGGCGGTCGCAATCAGCCCCAGCATTTT
15 | NA | TRBD1 | TRBJ2-5 | TRBV7-9 | CASSFPGQGQETQYF | TGTGCCAGCAGCTTTCCGGGACAGGGACAAGAGACCCAGTACTTC
15 | NA | TRBD1 | TRBJ1-2 | TRBV3-1/TRBV3-2 | CASSYGQAINYGYTF | TGTGCCAGCAGCTACGGACAGGCGATTAACTATGGCTACACCTTC
13 | once | TRBD1 | TRBJ2-5 | TRBV18 | CASSPGQGETQYF | TGTGCCAGCTCACCAGGACAGGGAGAGACCCAGTACTTC
13 | NA | TRBD1 | TRBJ2-5 | TRBV7-3 | CASSSGQGGTQYF | TGTGCCAGCAGCTCGGGACAGGGGGGGACCCAGTACTTC
14 | NA | NA | TRBJ1-1 | TRBV19 | CASSIPPVGGRAFF | TGTGCCAGTAGTATCCCCCCGGTTGGGGGGAGGGCTTTCTTT
11 | NA | NA | TRBJ1-2 | TRBV28 | CASSSNYGYTF | TGTGCCAGCAGTTCGAACTATGGCTACACCTTC